The 17 T cell receptor beta chains given below trace back to one sample, sequenced in a study of molecular identifiers for immune sequencing clone quantification. TCRdb ran MiXCR on the PCR reads and lists one entry per CDR3 protein. This table holds about 640,000 distinct CDR3 sequences, 20% found once. Material for sequencing was naive CD8+ T cells from blood, with Jurkat cell RNA spiked in. As to subset: FACS-sorted CD8+CD4-CCR7+CD45RA+ naive T cells. The receptors stem from a human donor in good health. Some libraries in this study had Jurkat cell RNA spiked in.

This clonotype was observed many times. V gene TRBV27 combines with J gene TRBJ1-1; D is unresolved. Germline lookup yields CDR1 MNHEY and CDR2 SMNVEV (reference sequence). Trimming removed 4 bases at V and 3 bases at J, with 12 bases between. This CDR3 comprises 14 residues. The CDR3 reads CASSSRLRDTEAFF. CDR3 DNA sequence: TGTGCCAGCAGTTCCCGATTGCGGGACACTGAAGCTTTCTTT.

At least ten counts were recorded for this clonotype. The chain carries TRBV9 and TRBJ1-1; D is uncertain. Germline values: CDR1 SGDLS, CDR2 YYNGEE. V lost 4 bases and J lost 5, with 15 bases in between. The CDR3 totals 14 residues. CDR3 protein: CASSTDGSGTEAFF. CDR3 DNA: TGTGCCAGCAGCACGGACGGGTCGGGAACTGAAGCTTTCTTT.

This clonotype was seen only a few times. The chain couples TRBV2 to TRBJ2-7; D may match TRBD1 or TRBD2 (5 bases each). This CDR3 has 15 amino acids. CDR1 SNHLY and CDR2 FYNNEI come from the germline V gene. The V gene lost 7 bases and the J gene lost 2 bases, with 18 bases spanning the gap. CDR3 sequence reads: CASTRPGDGTYEQYF. The CDR3 nucleotides are TGTGCCAGCACTCGACCCGGGGACGGGACCTACGAGCAGTACTTC.

This clonotype was observed at least ten times. The rearrangement uses TRBV5-1 and TRBJ1-1, with TRBD1 matching over 9 bases. Per germline, CDR1 SGHRS and CDR2 YFSETQ. The CDR3 loop spans 15 amino acids. Losses at the gene ends were 1 base for V and 2 bases for J; bases not matched to a gene: 3. The CDR3 DNA sequence: TGCGCCAGCAGCTTGACAGGGGGCCAAAACACTGAAGCTTTCTTT. This sequence encodes CASSLTGGQNTEAFF.

This clonotype was found many times. In nucleotides, the CDR3 is TGTGCCAGCAGCTTTTCCCCAGAGGATTCATTGCAGTACTTC. The encoded protein is CASSFSPEDSLQYF. This sequence joins TRBV5-5 and TRBJ2-4; D not resolved. CDR1 and CDR2 (germline): SGHKS, YYEKEE (reference sequence). Trimming stripped 2 bases from V and 13 bases from J, with 19 bases between. The CDR3 has 14 residues. The complete variable domain, with remaining parts taken from reference TRBV5-5 and TRBJ2-4, reads DAGVTQSPTHLIKTRGQQVTLRCSPISGHKSVSWYQQVLGQGPQFIFQYYEKEERGRGNFPDRFSARQFPNYSSELNVNALLLGDSALYLCASSFSPEDSLQYFGAGTRLSVL.

The chain carries TRBV28 and TRBJ2-1; 10 bases are a match to TRBD2. Germline V gene sequence: CDR1 MDHEN, CDR2 SYDVKM. CDR3 size: 19 residues. V trimming: 4 bases; J trimming: 6 bases; junction bases outside the gene matches: 18. The CDR3, as DNA: TGTGCCAGCAGTTCCCCATATGGTTCTAGCGGGAGTGGGGCCAATGAGCAGTTCTTC. Protein: CASSSPYGSSGSGANEQFF.

This clonotype was observed at least ten times. The rearrangement links TRBV5-4 to TRBJ1-1; perhaps TRBD1 as D (5 bases). Trimming took off 3 bases at V and 4 bases at J, with 13 bases between the two ends. CDR1 and CDR2 (germline): SGHNT, YYREEE (reference sequence). The CDR3 consists of 14 residues. The DNA of the CDR3 is TGTGCCAGCAGCTCCAGCGTTGGGGCCACTGAAGCTTTCTTT. Its protein is CASSSSVGATEAFF.

Concerning this clonotype itself: A read error may be the cause here, since a much bigger clone is one base away. The gene calls are TRBV19 and TRBJ2-7; TRBD2 agrees at 8 bases. This CDR3 spans 13 amino acids. Looked up from germline, CDR1 is LNHDA and CDR2 is SQIVND (reference sequence). CDR3 in DNA: TGTGCCAGTGGTATTTCGGGGGGGACGGAGCAGTACTTC. It specifies CASGISGGTEQYF.

This clonotype was recorded a few times. The chain is built from TRBV19 and TRBJ2-1, with 7 bases fitting TRBD2. Germline CDR1 LNHDA, CDR2 SQIVND (reference sequence). The J segment lost 9 bases and the V segment lost 3 bases, leaving 11 bases of the junction unmatched. This CDR3 is built from 15 residues. The CDR3 protein is CASSIVGGSTGEQFF. In nucleotides, the CDR3 is TGTGCCAGTAGTATTGTGGGGGGGTCTACGGGTGAGCAGTTCTTC.

On this clonotype: With a much larger clone just one base away, this may be a read error. The V and J genes are TRBV3-1 and TRBJ2-3; D remains unclear. CDR3 length equals 14 residues. The germline CDR1 and CDR2 sequences are LGHDT and YNNKEL (reference sequence). CDR3: CGSSQKWLGDTQYF. The CDR3 coding sequence is TGTGGCAGCAGCCAAAAATGGCTGGGGGATACGCAGTATTTT.

On this clonotype itself: A much larger clonotype is one base distant, so this may be a read error. The gene calls are TRBV14 and TRBJ2-7; maybe TRBD1 (6 bases). The CDR3 contains 13 residues. Germline lookup yields CDR1 SGHDN and CDR2 FVKESK. CDR3: CASSLHRVDEQCF. DNA for the CDR3: TGTGCCAGCAGCCTCCACAGGGTAGACGAGCAGTGCTTC.

This clonotype appeared many times. CDR3 coding DNA: TGTGCCAGCAGCCCTCTACAGGGAGGGGGGAATCAGCCCCAGCATTTT. Protein product: CASSPLQGGGNQPQHF. The rearrangement links TRBV6-6 to TRBJ1-5; perhaps TRBD1 as D (6 bases). V shed 6 bases and J shed 4 bases, with 19 bases lying between them. Germline V CDR1 and CDR2: MNHNY, SVGAGI (reference sequence). The CDR3 is 16 residues long.

As for this clonotype: The final CDR3 position lacks the conserved phenylalanine or tryptophan, pointing to a likely read error. V usage is TRBV5-3 and J usage is TRBJ2-3; tentatively, D is TRBD1 (9 bases). TRBV5-3 is classed as an ORF, of uncertain function. The CDR3 contains 17 residues. The CDR3 spells CASSLGRGDRDTDTQYS. For the CDR3, the DNA is TGTGCCAGCAGCTTGGGGCGGGGGGACAGGGACACAGATACGCAGTATTCT.

This clonotype was found many times. The rearrangement joins TRBV5-1 to TRBJ2-7; 9 bases are shared with TRBD1. CDR1 SGHRS and CDR2 YFSETQ come from the germline V gene. The CDR3 has 12 residues. Germline trimming cut 8 bases from V and 4 bases from J; bases unmatched to any gene: 4. The CDR3 loop reads CASWDRVYEQYF. Written as DNA, the CDR3 is TGCGCCAGTTGGGACAGGGTTTACGAGCAGTACTTC.

This clonotype was seen repeatedly, ten times or more. The gene calls are TRBV5-6 and TRBJ2-7, with D possibly TRBD2 on 6 matching bases. V lost 0 bases to trimming and J lost 3 bases, with 16 bases between them. Germline assignment: CDR1 SGHDT and CDR2 YYEEEE. There are 16 residues in the CDR3. The CDR3 loop is CASSLGAGGLNYEQYF. Written as DNA, the CDR3 is TGTGCCAGCAGCTTGGGAGCGGGTGGACTGAACTACGAGCAGTACTTC. Complete variable domain (other parts from reference TRBV5-6 and TRBJ2-7): DAGVTQSPTHLIKTRGQQVTLRCSPKSGHDTVSWYQQALGQGPQFIFQYYEEEERQRGNFPDRFSGHQFPNYSSELNVNALLLGDSALYLCASSLGAGGLNYEQYFGPGTRLTVT.

About this clonotype: A clone one base away is much larger, so this may be a read error. This sequence joins TRBV4-3 and TRBJ2-2; D may be TRBD2 (6 bases). The length of the CDR3 is 15 residues. Trimming removed 0 bases from V and 4 bases from J, with 9 bases in between. Germline values: CDR1 LGHNA, CDR2 YSLEER. CDR3 in DNA: TGCGCCAGCAGCCAAGACGGGGGTACCACCGGGGAGCTGTTTTTT. Its translation: CASSQDGGTTGELFF.

Ten or more counts support this clonotype. This chain uses TRBV4-1 with TRBJ2-2, with D uncertain. This CDR3 is 12 amino acids long. Germline loops: CDR1 MGHRA, CDR2 YSYEKL. V was cut by 0 bases and J by 9 bases, with 5 bases left in between. The CDR3 DNA reads TGCGCCAGCAGCCAAGATGCGCGGGAGCTGTTTTTT. Translation gives CASSQDARELFF.